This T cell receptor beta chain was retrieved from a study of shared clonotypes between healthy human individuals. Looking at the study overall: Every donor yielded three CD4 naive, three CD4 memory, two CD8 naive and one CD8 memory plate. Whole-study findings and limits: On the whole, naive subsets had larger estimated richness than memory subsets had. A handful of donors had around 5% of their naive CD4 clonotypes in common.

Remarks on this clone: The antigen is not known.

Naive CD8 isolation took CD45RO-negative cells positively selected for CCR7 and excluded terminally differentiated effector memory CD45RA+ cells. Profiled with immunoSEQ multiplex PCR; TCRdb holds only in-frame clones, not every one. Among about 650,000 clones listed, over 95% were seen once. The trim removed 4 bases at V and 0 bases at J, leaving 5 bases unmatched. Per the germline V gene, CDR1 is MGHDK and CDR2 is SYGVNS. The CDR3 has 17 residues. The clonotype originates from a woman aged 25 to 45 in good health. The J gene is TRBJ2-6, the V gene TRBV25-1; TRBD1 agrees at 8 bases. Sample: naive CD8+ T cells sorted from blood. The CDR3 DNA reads TGTGCCAGCAGTGCGGGACAGGCAACCTCTGGGGCCAACGTCCTGACTTTC. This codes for CASSAGQATSGANVLTF.